This is a list of T cell receptor beta chains from one sample in a study of vaccination effects on CD4 cells after COVID-19. Sequencing was performed with immunoSEQ multiplex PCR; in TCRdb, only in-frame clones are kept and a portion is missing. The sample holds about 79,000 clones, about 70% seen once. Their recognized antigens are unknown. Sequences were derived from CD4+ T cells from PBMCs cultured with HCoV-229E spike peptides, sampled before COVID-19 vaccination. The receptors were gathered from a human donor who received a COVID-19 vaccine. The CDR3 runs from the conserved cysteine through the conserved F or W. The D gene is left open where the match is weak. Rows give clone size only sometimes, using once, few, many, or a class for an expanded clone.

TRBJ1-2	TRBV5-1	NA	NA	CASSLYPGDMDYGYTF	TGCGCCAGCAGCTTGTACCCTGGGGATATGGACTATGGCTACACCTTC
TRBJ2-3	TRBV6-5	once	NA	CASSYGSRTDTQYF	TGTGCCAGCAGTTACGGGTCCCGCACAGATACGCAGTATTTT
TRBJ2-5	TRBV29-1	NA	TRBD1	CSVGGQGSQETQYF	TGCAGCGTGGGGGGACAGGGGTCCCAAGAGACCCAGTACTTC
TRBJ2-3	TRBV7-2	NA	NA	CASSSYDTDTQYF	TGTGCCAGCAGCTCCTATGACACAGATACGCAGTATTTT
TRBJ2-3	TRBV30	NA	TRBD1	CAWSGTGAQYF	TGTGCCTGGAGCGGGACAGGAGCGCAGTATTTT
TRBJ2-1	TRBV18	NA	TRBD2	CASSPRASGGAFEQFF	TGTGCCAGCTCCCCACGAGCCAGCGGGGGGGCCTTTGAGCAGTTCTTC
TRBJ2-1	TRBV19	few	TRBD2	CASSSGTSSYNEQFF	TGTGCCAGTAGCTCCGGGACTAGCTCCTACAATGAGCAGTTCTTC
TRBJ2-1	TRBV19	NA	TRBD1	CASSRGDSYNEQFF	TGTGCCAGTAGCCGAGGGGACAGCTACAATGAGCAGTTCTTC
TRBJ1-6	TRBV5-4	NA	NA	CASSLQDSPLHF	TGTGCCAGCAGCTTGCAGGATTCACCCCTCCACTTT
TRBJ1-4	TRBV6-6	NA	NA	CASSYSPREKLFF	TGTGCCAGCAGTTACTCTCCTAGGGAAAAACTGTTTTTT
TRBJ1-1	TRBV28	few	NA	CASSLIPGNPNTEAFF	TGTGCCAGCAGTTTAATTCCGGGTAACCCAAACACTGAAGCTTTCTTT
TRBJ2-2	TRBV4-3	few	NA	CASSLNLPGELFF	TGCGCCAGCAGTCTCAATTTGCCCGGGGAGCTGTTTTTT
TRBJ1-2	TRBV19	NA	NA	CASTFTANYGYTF	TGTGCCAGTACCTTCACAGCTAACTATGGCTACACCTTC
TRBJ2-3	TRBV9	NA	TRBD2	CASSPNGGSGDTQYF	TGTGCCAGCAGCCCCAACGGGGGGTCAGGGGATACGCAGTATTTT
TRBJ1-2	TRBV29-1	once	TRBD1	CSVDMWDRGHYGYTF	TGCAGCGTTGATATGTGGGACAGGGGACACTATGGCTACACCTTC
TRBJ2-5	TRBV14	NA	TRBD1	CASSFRPGQGKETQYF	TGTGCCAGCAGCTTTCGACCGGGACAGGGTAAAGAGACCCAGTACTTC
TRBJ1-1	TRBV6-5	NA	NA	CASSYRDTEAFF	TGTGCCAGCAGCTATCGAGACACTGAAGCTTTCTTT
TRBJ2-2	TRBV18	few	NA	CASSPQGGSGELFF	TGTGCCAGCTCACCACAGGGGGGATCCGGGGAGCTGTTTTTT
TRBJ2-5	TRBV12-3/TRBV12-4	NA	NA	CASSFRRQETQYF	TGTGCCAGCAGTTTTCGTAGGCAGGAGACCCAGTACTTC
TRBJ2-2	TRBV7-9	once	TRBD2	CASRAGGGSTGELFF	TGTGCCAGCAGAGCGGGGGGGGGCAGCACCGGGGAGCTGTTTTTT
TRBJ1-6	TRBV30	NA	TRBD1	CAWNRGAGGNSPLHF	TGTGCCTGGAACAGAGGGGCAGGGGGCAATTCACCCCTCCACTTT
TRBJ2-2	TRBV6-5	few	TRBD1	CASRPGTGGTGELFF	TGTGCCAGCAGGCCGGGGACAGGGGGCACCGGGGAGCTGTTTTTT
TRBJ2-1	TRBV5-6	NA	NA	CASRSRGPAGEQFF	TGTGCCAGCAGGTCCAGGGGACCGGCCGGTGAGCAGTTCTTC
TRBJ1-5	TRBV2	few	TRBD1	CASSSQGGQPQHF	TGTGCCAGCAGTAGTCAGGGGGGTCAGCCCCAGCATTTT
TRBJ2-3	TRBV5-1	NA	TRBD2	CASSGTSDITDTQYF	TGCGCCAGCTCCGGGACTAGCGATATCACAGATACGCAGTATTTT
TRBJ1-2	TRBV3-1/TRBV3-2	NA	NA	CASSQGRPFAGYTF	TGTGCCAGCAGCCAAGGACGGCCCTTCGCGGGCTACACCTTC
TRBJ1-3	TRBV4-1	NA	NA	CASSQGEDHTIYF	TGCGCCAGCAGCCAAGGCGAGGACCACACCATATATTTT
TRBJ1-3	TRBV10-3	NA	NA	CAISARGDGSSGNTIYF	TGTGCCATCAGTGCAAGGGGTGACGGAAGCTCTGGAAACACCATATATTTT